This T cell receptor (beta chain) emerged from a study of PD-L1 blockade in urothelial cancer. Generated by immunoSEQ multiplex PCR, the TCRdb table keeps only in-frame clones and is missing some. Altogether more than 70,000 clones are present, 70% to 90% being singletons, with the ten largest covering 3.4%. This CDR3 has 19 residues. In germline, CDR1 is MDHEN, CDR2 SYDVKM. The V gene end was trimmed by 6 bases and the J gene end by 2 bases; junction bases not matched to a gene: 10. The V call is TRBV28, the J call TRBJ2-6; 13 nucleotides match TRBD2. The receptor comes from a man in his sixties with urothelial cancer. The input for sequencing was PBMCs, taken around atezolizumab (anti-PD-L1) treatment. In DNA, the CDR3 is TGTGCCAGCAGACTAGCGGGAGGGAGGGTTGGTGCTGGGGCCAACGTCCTGACTTTC. Translated, it gives CASRLAGGRVGAGANVLTF.